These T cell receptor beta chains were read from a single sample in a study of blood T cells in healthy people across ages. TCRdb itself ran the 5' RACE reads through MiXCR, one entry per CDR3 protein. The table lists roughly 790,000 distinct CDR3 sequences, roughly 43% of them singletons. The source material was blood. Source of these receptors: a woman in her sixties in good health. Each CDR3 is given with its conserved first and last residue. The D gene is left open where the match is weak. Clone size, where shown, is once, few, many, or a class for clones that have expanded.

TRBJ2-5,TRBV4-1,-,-,CASSHLGLETQYF,TGCGCCAGCAGCCACCTCGGACTGGAGACCCAGTACTTC
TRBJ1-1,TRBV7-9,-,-,CASSLISLNTEAFF,TGTGCCAGCAGCTTAATCAGCCTGAACACTGAAGCTTTCTTT
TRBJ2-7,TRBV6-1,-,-,CASSETSYEQYF,TGTGCCAGCAGTGAAACCAGTTACGAGCAGTACTTC
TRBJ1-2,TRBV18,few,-,CASSPPHPGANYGYTF,TGTGCCAGCTCACCACCCCACCCGGGAGCTAACTATGGCTACACCTTC
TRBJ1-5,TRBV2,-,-,CASLSEVNQPQHF,TGTGCCAGCCTGTCAGAAGTGAATCAGCCCCAGCATTTT
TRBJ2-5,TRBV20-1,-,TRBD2,CSARVGRATFRKETQYF,TGCAGTGCTAGAGTCGGGAGGGCCACCTTTAGGAAAGAGACCCAGTACTTC
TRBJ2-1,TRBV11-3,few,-,CASSQGTEENNEQFF,TGTGCCAGCAGCCAGGGGACGGAGGAAAACAATGAGCAGTTCTTC
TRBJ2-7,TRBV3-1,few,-,CASSQAGYNEQYF,TGTGCCAGCAGCCAAGCCGGGTACAATGAGCAGTACTTC
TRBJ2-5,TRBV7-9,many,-,CASSLLGAEEQYF,TGTGCCAGCAGCCTGCTGGGGGCTGAGGAGCAGTACTTC
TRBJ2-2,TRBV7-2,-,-,CASSYDHGTGELFF,TGTGCCAGCAGCTATGACCATGGGACCGGGGAGCTGTTTTTT
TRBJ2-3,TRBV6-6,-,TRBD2,CASSYRGDTDTRYF,TGTGCCAGCAGTTACCGGGGGGATACAGATACGCGGTATTTT
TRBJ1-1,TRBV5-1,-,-,CASSLTETSEAFF,TGCGCCAGCAGCTTGACAGAGACAAGTGAAGCTTTCTTT
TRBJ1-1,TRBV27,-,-,CASRTRESHTEAFF,TGTGCCAGCAGGACCAGGGAATCTCACACTGAAGCTTTCTTT
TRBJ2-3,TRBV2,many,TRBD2,CASSGVGLAGGPDTQYF,TGTGCCAGCAGTGGGGTCGGACTAGCGGGAGGGCCTGATACGCAGTATTTT
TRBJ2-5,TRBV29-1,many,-,CSVERLAAETQYF,TGCAGCGTTGAGAGGCTAGCTGCAGAGACCCAGTACTTC
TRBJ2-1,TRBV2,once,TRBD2,CASSEGGTSGGRSYNEQFF,TGTGCCAGCAGTGAAGGTGGGACTAGCGGGGGTCGCTCCTACAATGAGCAGTTCTTC
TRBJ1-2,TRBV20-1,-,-,CSAPLSGGGYGYTF,TGCAGTGCTCCTCTCTCCGGGGGAGGCTATGGCTACACCTTC
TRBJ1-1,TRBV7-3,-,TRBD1,CASSLMAGGNTEAFF,TGTGCCAGCAGCTTAATGGCAGGGGGGAACACTGAAGCTTTCTTT
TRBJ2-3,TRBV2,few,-,CASRPGGSDTQYF,TGTGCCAGCAGACCCGGGGGCTCAGATACGCAGTATTTT
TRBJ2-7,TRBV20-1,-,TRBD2,CSASSEGGSSYEQYF,TGCAGTGCTAGTTCCGAGGGCGGGAGTTCCTACGAGCAGTACTTC
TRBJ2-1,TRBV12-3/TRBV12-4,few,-,CASRPQGFQETQFF,TGTGCCAGCAGGCCACAGGGCTTCCAAGAGACCCAGTTCTTC
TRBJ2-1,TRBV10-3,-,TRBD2,CASYTGTFGGGNEQFF,TGTGCCAGCTATACCGGGACTTTTGGCGGGGGGAATGAGCAGTTCTTC
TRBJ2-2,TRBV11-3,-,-,CASSSSPNRAENTGELFF,TGTGCCAGCAGCTCCTCCCCCAACAGGGCTGAGAACACCGGGGAGCTGTTTTTT
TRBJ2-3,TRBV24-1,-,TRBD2,CATSGRGNRWGTDTQYF,TGTGCCACCTCGGGGCGGGGGAATCGTTGGGGCACAGATACGCAGTATTTT
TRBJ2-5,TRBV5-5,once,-,CAGSLEGDIVETQYF,TGTGCCGGCAGCTTGGAGGGGGACATAGTAGAGACCCAGTACTTC
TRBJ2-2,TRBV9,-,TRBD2,CASSAGLAGFTGELFF,TGTGCCAGCAGCGCGGGACTAGCGGGGTTCACCGGGGAGCTGTTTTTT
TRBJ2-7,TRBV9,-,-,CASSVIPETYEQYF,TGTGCCAGCAGCGTAATTCCGGAAACCTACGAGCAGTACTTC
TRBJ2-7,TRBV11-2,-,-,CASRRDANSYEQYF,TGTGCCAGCCGCCGGGACGCTAACTCCTACGAGCAGTACTTC